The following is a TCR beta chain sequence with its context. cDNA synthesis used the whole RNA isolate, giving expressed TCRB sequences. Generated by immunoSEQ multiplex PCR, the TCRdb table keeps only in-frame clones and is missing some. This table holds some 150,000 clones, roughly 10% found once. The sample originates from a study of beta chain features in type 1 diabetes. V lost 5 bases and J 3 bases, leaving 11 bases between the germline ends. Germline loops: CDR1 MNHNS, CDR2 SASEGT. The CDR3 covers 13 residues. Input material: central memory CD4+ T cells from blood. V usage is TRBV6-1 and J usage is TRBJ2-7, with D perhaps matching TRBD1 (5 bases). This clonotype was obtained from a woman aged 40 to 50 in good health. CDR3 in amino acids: CASSKTANYEQYF. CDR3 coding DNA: TGTGCCAGCAGTAAGACAGCAAACTACGAGCAGTACTTC.